This TCR beta chain appears in the sequencing data of a study of blood T cell repertoires in COVID-19. Clones were read by immunoSEQ multiplex PCR, and TCRdb kept only the in-frame ones, dropping some. The sample lists about 210,000 clones; roughly four fifths were seen once. Trimming removed 5 bases at V and 4 bases at J, with 9 bases between. Per the germline V gene, CDR1 is LNHDA and CDR2 is SQIVND (reference sequence). The CDR3 covers 14 residues. The TCR was taken from a middle-aged woman with acute or convalescent COVID-19. The chain uses TRBV19 and TRBJ1-6; D is uncertain. Material: peripheral blood. The CDR3 bases are TGTGCCAGTAGTCTCGCGGAGTATAATTCACCCCTCCACTTT. It is translated as CASSLAEYNSPLHF.